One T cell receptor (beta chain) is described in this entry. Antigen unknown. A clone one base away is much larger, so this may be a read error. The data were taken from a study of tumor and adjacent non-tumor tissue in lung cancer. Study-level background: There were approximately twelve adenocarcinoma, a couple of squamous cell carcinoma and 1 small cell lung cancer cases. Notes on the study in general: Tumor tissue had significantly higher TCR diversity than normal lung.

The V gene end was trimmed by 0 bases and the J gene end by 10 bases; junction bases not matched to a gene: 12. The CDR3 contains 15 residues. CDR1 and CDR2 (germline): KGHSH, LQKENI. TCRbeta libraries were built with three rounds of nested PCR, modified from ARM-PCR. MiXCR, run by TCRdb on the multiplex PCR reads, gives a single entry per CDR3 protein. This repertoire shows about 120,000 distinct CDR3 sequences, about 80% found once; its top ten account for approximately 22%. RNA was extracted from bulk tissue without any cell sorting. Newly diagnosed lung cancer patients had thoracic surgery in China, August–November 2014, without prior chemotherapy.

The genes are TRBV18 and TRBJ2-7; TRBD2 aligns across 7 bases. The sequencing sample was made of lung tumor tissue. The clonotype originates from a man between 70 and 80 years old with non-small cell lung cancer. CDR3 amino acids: CASSPPEARAGDQYF. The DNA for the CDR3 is TGTGCCAGCTCACCACCCGAGGCCAGGGCGGGGGATCAGTACTTC.